These 32 T cell receptor beta chains share one sample of origin, sequenced in a study of PD-L1 blockade in urothelial cancer. The data were produced by immunoSEQ multiplex PCR, yet TCRdb's version contains in-frame clones alone and is incomplete. The repertoire includes 27,000 or so clones, about 87% of them detected once, and less than 2% sits in the top ten. Source: PBMCs, taken around atezolizumab (anti-PD-L1) treatment. The source of these receptors is a man in his forties or fifties with urothelial cancer.

This chain uses TRBV5-6 with TRBJ2-5; 11 bases are shared with TRBD2. The DNA end is a closer match to TRBJ2-7, so the J assignment may be wrong. CDR1 is SGHDT, CDR2 YYEEEE, per germline. This CDR3 region has 17 residues. The CDR3 coding sequence is TGTGCCAGCAGCCCGACGATAGCGGGAGGGCCTTCCTACGAGCAGTACTTC. Protein product: CASSPTIAGGPSYEQYF.

The rearrangement joins TRBV27 to TRBJ1-1; the match to TRBD1 covers 8 bases. The CDR3 has 13 amino acids. Per germline, CDR1 MNHEY and CDR2 SMNVEV (reference sequence). Trimming took 5 bases from V and 8 from J; bases not matched to a gene: 7. CDR3 region: CASSPRQGREAFF. In DNA form, the CDR3 reads TGTGCCAGCAGTCCTCGACAGGGGCGGGAAGCTTTCTTT.

The genes are TRBV5-1 and TRBJ1-2; D is unclear. CDR1 and CDR2 (germline): SGHRS, YFSETQ. V was trimmed by 4 bases and J by 2 bases, leaving 12 bases between them. This CDR3 has 14 residues. CDR3 residues: CASSPSGENYGYTF. In DNA, the CDR3 is TGCGCCAGCAGCCCATCCGGGGAGAACTATGGCTACACCTTC.

The gene calls are TRBV5-1 and TRBJ1-2; no reliable D call. This CDR3 contains 13 residues. With 0 bases removed from V and 7 bases from J, the gap between germline ends came to 10 bases. Germline V gene sequence: CDR1 SGHRS, CDR2 YFSETQ. The DNA for the CDR3 is TGCGCCAGCAGCTTGGAGGACGGAGGTGGCTACACCTTC. Its protein product is CASSLEDGGGYTF.

CDR3 DNA sequence: TGTGCTAGTGGTTTGGTAAGGTGGGACAGGGACTCCTACGAGCAGTACTTC. This codes for CASGLVRWDRDSYEQYF. The chain couples TRBV12-5 to TRBJ2-7; TRBD1 agrees at 9 bases. V was clipped by 0 bases and J by 0 bases; unmatched bases: 6. The CDR3 loop spans 17 amino acids. Germline CDR1 LGHNT, CDR2 FRNRAP.

V and J are TRBV9 and TRBJ2-3; D remains unclear. Trimming removed 0 bases from V and 1 base from J, with 9 bases in between. From germline, CDR1 is SGDLS and CDR2 YYNGEE. The CDR3 is made up of 15 amino acids. CDR3 amino acids: CASSVGSVRTDTQYF. CDR3 sequence (DNA): TGTGCCAGCAGCGTAGGATCGGTCCGCACAGATACGCAGTATTTT.

V usage is TRBV18 and J usage is TRBJ1-6; D may be TRBD1 (5 bases). Germline-derived CDR1 and CDR2 are KGHSH and LQKENI. CDR3 length: 15 amino acids. Deletions cut 6 bases from V and 7 bases from J, with 16 bases between. The DNA for the CDR3 is TGTGCCAGCTCCCTCTTGCAGGGAAACAATTCACCCCTCCACTTT. It translates to CASSLLQGNNSPLHF.

This clone was detected once. Here the CDR3 DNA reads TGTGCCAGCAGATTGACAGTTAGCAATCAGCCCCAGCATTTT. It encodes CASRLTVSNQPQHF. This chain joins TRBV6-1 and TRBJ1-5; weak D call: TRBD1 (5 bases). The germline CDR1 and CDR2 sequences are MNHNS and SASEGT. This CDR3 comprises 14 residues. V lost 6 bases, J lost 0 bases, and 9 bases lay in between.

This chain joins TRBV25-1 and TRBJ2-1; 9 nucleotides align to TRBD2. Germline CDR1 reads MGHDK; CDR2 reads SYGVNS. Trimming removed 2 bases from V and 5 bases from J; junction bases left unmatched: 10. CDR3 length: 17 residues. The CDR3 DNA follows: TGTGCCAGCAGTGAACCCCAGCTAGCGGGGCGAGACAATGAGCAGTTCTTC. As protein: CASSEPQLAGRDNEQFF.

The chain employs TRBV2 and TRBJ1-6; 7 bases map to TRBD1. From germline, CDR1 is SNHLY and CDR2 FYNNEI. The length of the CDR3 is 15 residues. J was trimmed by 7 bases and V by 6 bases; bases with no gene match: 9. CDR3 protein: CASRLRDSRNSPLHF. CDR3 nucleotides: TGTGCCAGCAGGCTCCGGGACAGTAGAAATTCACCCCTCCACTTT.

The rearrangement uses TRBV19 and TRBJ2-5, with D possibly being TRBD2 (6 bases). The CDR3 extends over 16 amino acids. The V end was cut by 4 bases, the J end by 2 bases, with 17 bases between. CDR1 LNHDA and CDR2 SQIVND come from the germline V gene (reference sequence). This CDR3 reads CASSTNQGGQQETQYF. CDR3 nucleotide sequence: TGTGCCAGTAGTACAAACCAGGGAGGCCAACAAGAGACCCAGTACTTC.

The gene calls are TRBV6-1 and TRBJ2-5, with D possibly matching TRBD2 (5 bases). Germline CDR1 MNHNS, CDR2 SASEGT. The CDR3 extends over 15 amino acids. The V and J ends lost 6 bases and 5 bases respectively, with 19 bases between them. The CDR3 is CASREFSPGRETQYF. CDR3 coding DNA: TGTGCCAGCAGGGAATTCAGCCCGGGAAGGGAGACCCAGTACTTC.

The chain has TRBV19 and TRBJ2-5, with D possibly matching TRBD1 (5 bases). The CDR3 spans 19 residues. Germline CDR1 reads LNHDA; CDR2 reads SQIVND (reference sequence). V shed 0 bases and J shed 6 bases, with 26 bases lying between them. CDR3 nucleotides: TGTGCCAGTAGTATAGAATTAACAGGCCCCGATACCCACAAAAAGACCCAGTACTTC. Translation gives CASSIELTGPDTHKKTQYF.

The rearrangement links TRBV7-9 to TRBJ2-3; TRBD2 matches 9 bases. Germline CDR1 SEHNR, CDR2 FQNEAQ (reference sequence). V lost 0 bases and J lost 8; bases outside the gene matches: 12. CDR3 size: 17 residues. CDR3 protein: CASSLALASGIILTQYF. As DNA, the CDR3 is TGTGCCAGCAGCTTAGCGTTGGCTAGCGGGATAATTCTTACGCAGTATTTT. The full variable domain, completed using reference TRBV7-9 and TRBJ2-3, is DTGVSQNPRHKITKRGQNVTFRCDPISEHNRLYWYRQTLGQGPEFLTYFQNEAQLEKSRLLSDRFSAERPKGSFSTLEIQRTEQGDSAMYLCASSLALASGIILTQYFGPGTRLTVL.

The genes are TRBV30 and TRBJ2-5, with TRBD1 matching 8 bases. The germline V gene has CDR1 GTSNPN and CDR2 SVGIG (reference sequence). CDR3 size: 13 residues. After removal of 5 bases from V and 4 bases from J, the junction contained 6 bases not matched to a gene. The CDR3 DNA is TGTGCCTGGCGGACAGGGAACGGAGAGACCCAGTACTTC. Translated: CAWRTGNGETQYF. The variable domain in full, completed from reference TRBV30 and TRBJ2-5, reads SQTIHQWPATLVQPVGSPLSLECTVEGTSNPNLYWYRQAAGRGLQLLFYSVGIGQISSEVPQNLSASRPQDRQFILSSKKLLLSDSGFYLCAWRTGNGETQYFGPGTRLLVL.

The chain links TRBV5-1 to TRBJ2-5, with D perhaps matching TRBD1 (6 bases). V was cut by 4 bases and J by 0 bases, with 7 bases left in between. Germline V gene lookup returns CDR1 SGHRS and CDR2 YFSETQ. The CDR3 is 13 residues long. The CDR3 coding sequence is TGCGCCAGCAGCGGGGGCCACCAAGAGACCCAGTACTTC. It is translated as CASSGGHQETQYF.

The V call is TRBV5-6, the J call TRBJ1-1; D is uncertain. Looked up from germline, CDR1 is SGHDT and CDR2 is YYEEEE. The germline V and J ends were trimmed by 0 bases and 6 bases, with 6 bases remaining between them. The length of the CDR3 is 12 residues. CDR3 amino acids: CASSLVAAEAFF. The CDR3 nucleotides are TGTGCCAGCAGCTTGGTAGCAGCTGAAGCTTTCTTT.

V usage is TRBV5-1 and J usage is TRBJ2-7; 14 positions match TRBD2. This CDR3 has 15 amino acids. From germline, CDR1 is SGHRS and CDR2 YFSETQ. The ends lost 6 bases at V and 2 bases at J; junction bases unmatched: 4. CDR3 sequence: CASMRLAGGTYEQYF. CDR3 nucleotide sequence: TGCGCCAGCATGAGACTAGCGGGAGGGACCTACGAGCAGTACTTC.

The genes are TRBV10-1 and TRBJ1-6, with 9 bases lining up with TRBD1. Trimming cost V 5 bases and J 7 bases; bases outside gene matches: 3. The CDR3 contains 14 residues. Germline V lookup: CDR1 WNHNN, CDR2 SYGVQD (reference sequence). The CDR3 DNA is TGCGCCAGCAGTCCAGACAGGGGGAATTCACCCCTCCACTTT. Encoded protein: CASSPDRGNSPLHF.

The genes are TRBV28 and TRBJ2-5, with no clear D. Germline V lookup: CDR1 MDHEN, CDR2 SYDVKM. This CDR3 contains 16 residues. Between the trimmed V and J ends, which lost 7 bases and 4 bases, there was a span of 22 bases. Here the CDR3 reads CASTSLGPRRAETQYF. The CDR3 coding sequence is TGTGCCAGCACCTCTTTGGGCCCCCGTCGAGCAGAGACCCAGTACTTC.

V usage is TRBV2 and J usage is TRBJ1-1; no clear D gene. This CDR3 is built from 15 residues. Germline V lookup: CDR1 SNHLY, CDR2 FYNNEI. V gave up 5 bases and J gave up 1 base, with 14 bases separating them. DNA for the CDR3: TGTGCCAGCAGTTCATTAGGGAGCCGGAACACTGAAGCTTTCTTT. The encoded protein is CASSSLGSRNTEAFF.

The CDR3 bases are TGTGCCAGCAGTTTGGCCGGACTAGCCAGCACAGATACGCAGTATTTT. It yields the protein CASSLAGLASTDTQYF. The chain employs TRBV28 and TRBJ2-3; 8 bases agree with TRBD2. The germline gives CDR1 MDHEN, CDR2 SYDVKM. V shed 3 bases and J 0 bases; nucleotides not matched to a gene: 5. CDR3 length: 16 amino acids.

The chain carries TRBV10-1 and TRBJ2-5; TRBD2 aligns across 13 bases. J gave up 10 bases and V 2 bases, and 1 base lay outside the gene matches. The CDR3 is 13 residues long. Germline CDR1 and CDR2: WNHNN and SYGVQD (reference sequence). In nucleotides, the CDR3 is TGCGCCAGCAGTGAGGGACTAGCGGGAGTCCAGTACTTC. This translates into CASSEGLAGVQYF.

The rearrangement joins TRBV7-9 to TRBJ2-5; D is undetermined. Germline CDR1 SEHNR, CDR2 FQNEAQ (reference sequence). The CDR3 runs 14 residues. Trimming stripped 1 base from V and 1 base from J, with 7 bases between. The CDR3 coding sequence is TGTGCCAGCAGCTTAGATAGTCTCCAAGAGACCCAGTACTTC. Translated, it gives CASSLDSLQETQYF.

In its sample, this clone was seen once. J is TRBJ1-3 and V is TRBV9; D is unresolved. The CDR3 consists of 15 residues. The V end was cut by 0 bases, the J end by 3 bases, with 10 bases between. Germline V CDR1 and CDR2: SGDLS, YYNGEE. CDR3 sequence (DNA): TGTGCCAGCAGCGTAGGATCGGGAATTGGAAACACCATATATTTT. Residues: CASSVGSGIGNTIYF.

J is TRBJ2-1 and V is TRBV11-2, with TRBD1 as a possible D gene (5 bases). CDR1 is SGHAT and CDR2 is FQNNGV in the germline V gene. V lost 2 bases and J 2 bases, leaving 10 bases between the germline ends. CDR3 length: 15 residues. CDR3 sequence: CASSLSGFPYNEQFF. Written as DNA, the CDR3 is TGTGCCAGCAGCTTATCAGGGTTTCCCTACAATGAGCAGTTCTTC. The full variable domain, in which reference TRBV11-2 and TRBJ2-1 provide the parts outside the CDR3, is EAGVAQSPRYKIIEKRQSVAFWCNPISGHATLYWYQQILGQGPKLLIQFQNNGVVDDSQLPKDRFSAERLKGVDSTLKIQPAKLEDSAVYLCASSLSGFPYNEQFFGPGTRLTVL.

This chain joins TRBV10-2 and TRBJ2-3, with D hard to call. CDR1 is WSHSY and CDR2 is SAAADI in the germline V gene. V dropped 2 bases and J dropped 7 bases, with 4 bases sitting between them. The CDR3 length is 11 residues. The CDR3 spells CASSEPNTQYF. The DNA for the CDR3 is TGCGCCAGCAGTGAGCCTAATACGCAGTATTTT.

The CDR3 here is CASSPKAVASGTRRAGELFF. As DNA, the CDR3 is TGCGCCAGCAGCCCCAAGGCGGTGGCTAGCGGGACCCGGAGGGCCGGGGAGCTGTTTTTT. This chain connects TRBV4-3 to TRBJ2-2; 9 bases map to TRBD2. The germline V gene encodes CDR1 LGHNA and CDR2 YSLEER. CDR3 length: 20 residues. V shed 4 bases, J shed 6 bases, and the junction held 21 bases outside the gene matches.

The chain joins TRBV11-2 to TRBJ2-5; tentative D call: TRBD2 (5 bases). V lost 1 base to trimming and J lost 0 bases, with 6 bases between them. This CDR3 has 14 residues. CDR1 and CDR2 from the germline V gene are SGHAT and FQNNGV. The CDR3 sequence is CASSLAGNQETQYF. CDR3 in DNA: TGTGCCAGCAGCTTAGCGGGGAACCAAGAGACCCAGTACTTC.

This clone was observed once. The chain couples TRBV19 to TRBJ2-1, with D possibly being TRBD1 (5 bases). V lost 7 bases and J lost 4, with 11 bases in between. Germline-derived CDR1 and CDR2 are LNHDA and SQIVND (reference sequence). The CDR3 runs 13 residues. The CDR3 spells CASTRDSYNEQFF. The CDR3 bases are TGTGCCAGTACCAGAGACAGTTACAATGAGCAGTTCTTC.

V is TRBV4-1 and J is TRBJ2-5; possible D gene TRBD1, 7 bases. V lost 2 bases and J lost 5, with 12 bases in between. The CDR3 length is 14 residues. The germline CDR1 and CDR2 sequences are MGHRA and YSYEKL. The CDR3 loop is CASSQQGGPETQYF. The CDR3 DNA reads TGCGCCAGCAGCCAACAGGGGGGACCGGAGACCCAGTACTTC.

The V gene is TRBV11-2, the J gene TRBJ2-7; 8 bases are a match to TRBD1. This CDR3 region has 15 residues. The trim removed 5 bases at V and 3 bases at J, leaving 9 bases unmatched. CDR1 is SGHAT, CDR2 FQNNGV, per germline. The CDR3 DNA sequence: TGTGCCAGCAGCCCCCAGACAGGGGCCATCTACGAGCAGTACTTC. Encoded protein: CASSPQTGAIYEQYF.